This T cell receptor beta chain is drawn from a study of early stage breast cancer tumors. Profiling relied on immunoSEQ multiplex PCR, and the TCRdb table lists in-frame clones only, not all of them. Among about 10,000 clones listed, about 79% were seen once. Overall study findings and caveats: Functional markers like CD4, CD8 and FOXP3 were missed in bulk sequencing. Enriched TCRB sequences shared across patients were mostly commonly generated sequences.

V was cut by 6 bases and J by 2 bases, with 8 bases left in between. Germline loops: CDR1 SQVTM, CDR2 ANQGSEA. This CDR3 has 11 residues. This clone was detected only once. The antigen is not known. The specimen sequenced was normal breast tissue next to the tumor. This receptor was taken from a person in their 40s with breast cancer. The genes are TRBV29-1 and TRBJ2-7; D is unresolved. The CDR3 sequence: CSVSITYEQYF. CDR3 DNA sequence: TGCAGCGTCTCCATTACCTACGAGCAGTACTTC.